A single sample gave rise to the 3 T cell receptor beta chains below, sequenced in a study of cytomegalovirus exposure and HLA in healthy donors. The primer mix had 60 Vbeta and 13 Jbeta primers. Clones were sequenced by immunoSEQ multiplex PCR, and TCRdb holds only the in-frame ones, with some missing. This table holds approximately 110,000 clones. What was sequenced was PBMCs. All receptors come from a middle-aged man in good health and CMV-seronegative.

The chain employs TRBV25-1 and TRBJ1-2; D unresolved. The CDR3 sequence is 11 residues long. Trimming shortened V by 4 bases and J by 8 bases, and 8 bases separated the two germline ends. Germline V lookup: CDR1 MGHDK, CDR2 SYGVNS. The CDR3 loop reads CASSGGRGYTF. Here the CDR3 DNA reads TGTGCCAGCAGTGGAGGGCGCGGCTACACCTTC.

The chain recombines TRBV19 with TRBJ1-6; possibly TRBD1 for D (5 bases). The V end lost 5 bases, the J end lost 4 bases, and 15 bases lay between the germline ends. Germline-derived CDR1 and CDR2 are LNHDA and SQIVND (reference sequence). The CDR3 has 16 amino acids. CDR3 nucleotides: TGTGCCAGTAGTCGTGTCGCGGCAGGGTATAATTCACCCCTCCACTTT. Its translation: CASSRVAAGYNSPLHF. Together with reference TRBV19 and TRBJ1-6, the CDR3 gives the full variable domain: DGGITQSPKYLFRKEGQNVTLSCEQNLNHDAMYWYRQDPGQGLRLIYYSQIVNDFQKGDIAEGYSVSREKKESFPLTVTSAQKNPTAFYLCASSRVAAGYNSPLHFGNGTRLTVT.

The chain employs TRBV13 and TRBJ2-3; 8 nucleotides align to TRBD1. The CDR3 has 16 amino acids. V lost 1 base, J lost 3 bases, and 6 bases stayed unmatched. Looked up from germline, CDR1 is PRHDT and CDR2 is FYEKMQ (reference sequence). The CDR3 sequence is CASSLVRTGLTDTQYF. As DNA, the CDR3 is TGTGCCAGCAGCTTAGTAAGGACAGGGTTGACAGATACGCAGTATTTT.